These 30 T cell receptor beta chains were sequenced from one sample in a study of blood T cell repertoires in COVID-19. Libraries were prepared by immunoSEQ multiplex PCR; TCRdb keeps only in-frame clonotypes and omits some of them. The repertoire consists of 130,000 to 150,000 clones, with about 83% occurring once and the leading ten covering 3.5% to 4.5%. Sequenced sample: peripheral blood. The receptors derive from a woman aged 40 to 50 with acute or convalescent COVID-19.

The genes are TRBV11-1 and TRBJ2-7; TRBD2 agrees at 10 bases. Germline V gives CDR1 SGHAT, CDR2 FQDESV (reference sequence). The trim removed 5 bases at V and 4 bases at J, leaving 11 bases unmatched. The CDR3 totals 16 residues. CDR3 bases: TGTGCCAGCAGCAAGATTTGGACTAGCGGTTCGTACGAGCAGTACTTC. It is translated as CASSKIWTSGSYEQYF.

This clone was seen just once. The genes are TRBV7-3 and TRBJ2-1; a possible D gene is TRBD1 (6 bases). This CDR3 region has 13 residues. The V gene lost 5 bases and the J gene lost 5 bases, with 10 bases spanning the gap. The germline V gene encodes CDR1 SGHTA and CDR2 FQGTGA. CDR3 nucleotide sequence: TGTGCCAGCAGCCCGGACAGCCACAATGAGCAGTTCTTC. Translation: CASSPDSHNEQFF.

V usage is TRBV5-1 and J usage is TRBJ2-1, with 9 bases fitting TRBD2. CDR1 and CDR2 (germline): SGHRS, YFSETQ. J gave up 3 bases and V 1 base, and 2 bases lay outside the gene matches. The CDR3 extends over 15 amino acids. CDR3 nucleotide sequence: TGCGCCAGCAGCTTGCTAGCGGGGAGCTACAATGAGCAGTTCTTC. Its translation: CASSLLAGSYNEQFF.

V and J are TRBV4-3 and TRBJ2-5; 7 nucleotides agree with TRBD2. Trimming at V came to 4 bases and at J to 4 bases, leaving 9 bases not matched to a gene. This CDR3 region has 15 residues. Germline V gene data show CDR1 as LGHNA and CDR2 as YSLEER. The CDR3 protein is CASSPRAGEGETQYF. CDR3 DNA: TGCGCCAGCAGCCCCCGGGCGGGAGAAGGAGAGACCCAGTACTTC.

The chain employs TRBV4-1 and TRBJ2-1; TRBD2 is a possible D gene (5 bases). This CDR3 is built from 17 residues. V gave up 0 bases and J gave up 0 bases, with 12 bases separating them. Germline loops: CDR1 MGHRA, CDR2 YSYEKL. The CDR3 loop is CASSQDPAASSYNEQFF. CDR3 DNA sequence: TGCGCCAGCAGCCAAGATCCAGCGGCAAGCTCCTACAATGAGCAGTTCTTC.

The chain combines TRBV5-1 with TRBJ1-2; 11 bases align to TRBD1. CDR3 size: 16 residues. V lost 4 bases to trimming and J lost 3 bases; unmatched junction nucleotides: 8. Per germline, CDR1 SGHRS and CDR2 YFSETQ. The CDR3 sequence is CASSTSRDRGYYGYTF. The DNA for the CDR3 is TGCGCCAGCAGCACCTCCCGGGACAGGGGGTACTATGGCTACACCTTC.

The J gene is TRBJ1-1, the V gene TRBV6-2 or TRBV6-3; perhaps TRBD1 as D (6 bases). V lost 2 bases and J lost 8, with 9 bases in between. The CDR3 length is 12 residues. In germline, CDR1 is MNHEY, CDR2 SVGEGT. The CDR3 protein is CASSYRDKEAFF. In nucleotides, the CDR3 is TGTGCCAGCAGTTACCGGGACAAAGAAGCTTTCTTT.

This clone was counted a few times. The same CDR3 also results from other DNA sequences found in this sample. The rearrangement uses TRBV19 and TRBJ2-7; 7 nucleotides align to TRBD1. The CDR3 spans 14 residues. J gave up 0 bases and V 8 bases, and 7 bases lay outside the gene matches. Germline V gene lookup returns CDR1 LNHDA and CDR2 SQIVND (reference sequence). This CDR3 reads CASSPSGGSYEQYF. CDR3 DNA: TGTGCCAGTTCTCCCTCAGGGGGCTCCTACGAGCAGTACTTC.

The chain has TRBV7-2 and TRBJ2-7; D remains ambiguous. Trimming took 3 bases from V and 0 from J, leaving 12 bases between them. Germline V gene sequence: CDR1 SGHTA, CDR2 FQGNSA. The CDR3 runs to 15 residues. CDR3 bases: TGTGCCAGCAGCTTGTACTTCCTGAGCTCCTACGAGCAGTACTTC. The encoded protein is CASSLYFLSSYEQYF. Supplemented by reference TRBV7-2 and TRBJ2-7, the full variable domain reads GAGVSQSPSNKVTEKGKDVELRCDPISGHTALYWYRQSLGQGLEFLIYFQGNSAPDKSGLPSDRFSAERTGGSVSTLTIQRTQQEDSAVYLCASSLYFLSSYEQYFGPGTRLTVT.

This chain uses TRBV7-6 with TRBJ2-1, with 7 bases fitting TRBD1. Germline CDR1 reads SGHVS; CDR2 reads FNYEAQ. Germline trimming cut 4 bases from V and 3 bases from J; bases unmatched to any gene: 12. This CDR3 is built from 17 residues. The CDR3 loop reads CASSSFKDRSFYNEQFF. In DNA form, the CDR3 reads TGTGCCAGCAGCTCCTTCAAGGACAGGAGCTTCTACAATGAGCAGTTCTTC.

This clone was observed a handful of times. The chain has TRBV9 and TRBJ2-4; 7 positions agree with TRBD2. Germline V CDR1 and CDR2: SGDLS, YYNGEE. V trimming: 3 bases; J trimming: 8 bases; junction bases outside the gene matches: 5. The length of the CDR3 is 13 residues. The CDR3 sequence is CASSEAGEDIQYF. The CDR3 nucleotides read TGTGCCAGCAGCGAGGCGGGGGAAGACATTCAGTACTTC.

The chain carries TRBV5-6 and TRBJ1-1; 8 nucleotides align to TRBD1. This CDR3 contains 14 residues. Germline-derived CDR1 and CDR2 are SGHDT and YYEEEE. J gave up 2 bases and V 2 bases, and 2 bases lay outside the gene matches. CDR3 residues: CASSFPGGNTEAFF. Here the CDR3 DNA reads TGTGCCAGCAGCTTTCCAGGGGGCAACACTGAAGCTTTCTTT.

The chain employs TRBV19 and TRBJ1-1; D unclear. The CDR3 runs 14 residues. V was trimmed by 1 base and J by 5 bases, leaving 11 bases between them. Germline lookup yields CDR1 LNHDA and CDR2 SQIVND (reference sequence). The CDR3, as DNA: TGTGCCAGTAGTATAGTGGTGGCGGAGACTGAAGCTTTCTTT. It is translated as CASSIVVAETEAFF.

The chain combines TRBV9 with TRBJ2-1; no clear D. The V end was cut by 0 bases, the J end by 2 bases, with 12 bases between. CDR1 is SGDLS and CDR2 is YYNGEE in the germline V gene. CDR3 length: 16 amino acids. CDR3 in DNA: TGTGCCAGCAGCGTAGTCTCGAGAAAACCCTACAATGAGCAGTTCTTC. It specifies CASSVVSRKPYNEQFF.

The count of this clone is one. The V gene is TRBV5-6, the J gene TRBJ1-2; 11 positions match TRBD1. The CDR3 runs 16 residues. The ends lost 0 bases at V and 8 bases at J; junction bases unmatched: 9. Germline CDR1 SGHDT, CDR2 YYEEEE. The CDR3 bases are TGTGCCAGCAGCTTGGCTGGCGGACAGGGGGCTTACGGCTACACCTTC. Translation gives CASSLAGGQGAYGYTF.

The genes are TRBV6-2 or TRBV6-3 and TRBJ1-2; tentative D call: TRBD1 (5 bases). V lost 0 bases and J lost 3, with 8 bases in between. The CDR3 runs to 14 residues. Per the germline V gene, CDR1 is MNHEY and CDR2 is SVGEGT. The CDR3 coding sequence is TGTGCCAGCAGTTACTCGCCAGGGTACTATGGCTACACCTTC. It is translated as CASSYSPGYYGYTF.

V gene TRBV30 combines with J gene TRBJ1-2, with D perhaps TRBD1 (6 bases). The CDR3 has 15 amino acids. V dropped 0 bases and J dropped 2 bases, with 13 bases sitting between them. Per germline, CDR1 GTSNPN and CDR2 SVGIG (reference sequence). The CDR3 sequence is CAWSVLSRGNYGYTF. CDR3 DNA: TGTGCCTGGAGTGTTCTTTCCAGGGGAAACTATGGCTACACCTTC.

This chain uses TRBV7-2 with TRBJ1-1; 11 nucleotides match TRBD1. V lost 7 bases to trimming and J lost 10 bases; unmatched junction nucleotides: 11. The V gene's germline CDR1 is SGHTA and CDR2 FQGNSA. This CDR3 contains 14 residues. The CDR3 here is CASIPSGTGGLAFF. CDR3 sequence (DNA): TGTGCCAGCATACCAAGTGGGACAGGGGGTTTAGCTTTCTTT.

The CDR3 loop reads CASSYYGGLGNTEAFF. In DNA form, the CDR3 reads TGTGCCAGCAGTTATTACGGGGGTCTGGGGAACACTGAAGCTTTCTTT. The chain employs TRBV6-5 and TRBJ1-1, with D perhaps TRBD1 (5 bases). The ends were cut back, 3 bases at V and 1 base at J, with 15 bases in the middle. The CDR3 consists of 16 residues. Looked up from germline, CDR1 is MNHEY and CDR2 is SVGAGI.

This clone has a single count. The V call is TRBV10-3, the J call TRBJ1-1, with D unresolved. CDR3 length equals 14 residues. Germline CDR1 is ENHRY and CDR2 is SYGVKD. With 0 bases removed from V and 5 bases from J, the gap between germline ends came to 10 bases. The CDR3 is CAISESGRRTEAFF. In DNA, the CDR3 is TGTGCCATCAGTGAGTCGGGCAGAAGGACTGAAGCTTTCTTT.

V gene TRBV6-5 combines with J gene TRBJ1-2; a possible D gene is TRBD1 (6 bases). V lost 3 bases and J 1 base, leaving 9 bases between the germline ends. CDR1 and CDR2 from the germline V gene are MNHEY and SVGAGI. This CDR3 contains 14 residues. CDR3 in amino acids: CASSYDRLNYGYTF. The CDR3 nucleotides read TGTGCCAGCAGTTATGACAGGCTTAACTATGGCTACACCTTC.

The chain employs TRBV6-2 or TRBV6-3 and TRBJ2-1; 9 bases fit TRBD2. J lost 5 bases, V lost 5 bases, and 13 bases had no gene match. Germline values: CDR1 MNHEY, CDR2 SVGEGT. The CDR3 sequence is 17 residues long. CDR3 in amino acids: CASSTPLAGGPHNEQFF. The DNA of the CDR3 is TGTGCCAGCAGTACCCCTCTGGCGGGGGGGCCCCACAATGAGCAGTTCTTC.

V usage is TRBV30 and J usage is TRBJ2-7, with TRBD1 identical over 9 bases. Trimming removed 4 bases from V and 4 bases from J; junction bases left unmatched: 11. CDR3 size: 15 residues. Germline V CDR1 and CDR2: GTSNPN, SVGIG (reference sequence). The CDR3 region has the DNA TGTGCCTGGAATGGGGACACAGGGGGCGCATACGAGCAGTACTTC. It encodes CAWNGDTGGAYEQYF.

The chain has TRBV19 and TRBJ2-7, with 10 bases that match TRBD1. Germline V CDR1 and CDR2: LNHDA, SQIVND (reference sequence). With V trimmed by 3 bases and J by 2 bases, 7 bases remained unmatched. There are 16 residues in the CDR3. The CDR3 protein is CASSIKGTGVAYEQYF. The CDR3 DNA reads as TGTGCCAGTAGTATTAAGGGGACAGGGGTTGCCTACGAGCAGTACTTC.

This clone is a singleton in its sample. The rearrangement links TRBV14 to TRBJ2-1; 9 bases agree with TRBD1. In germline, CDR1 is SGHDN, CDR2 FVKESK. The CDR3 is 14 residues long. J was trimmed by 7 bases and V by 4 bases; bases with no gene match: 5. For the CDR3, the DNA is TGTGCCAGCAGCCGGGGACAGGGAGGGAATGAGCAGTTCTTC. Its translation is CASSRGQGGNEQFF.

The chain recombines TRBV14 with TRBJ2-1; tentative D call: TRBD2 (6 bases). Germline assignment: CDR1 SGHDN and CDR2 FVKESK. Trimming stripped 8 bases from V and 10 bases from J, with 9 bases between. CDR3 size: 10 residues. The CDR3 reads CASGGAEQFF. DNA for the CDR3: TGTGCCAGCGGAGGGGCCGAGCAGTTCTTC.

The V call is TRBV5-4, the J call TRBJ2-7; possibly TRBD2 for D (7 bases). Trimming cost V 0 bases and J 4 bases, with 26 bases left between them. Germline V CDR1 and CDR2: SGHNT, YYREEE (reference sequence). There are 19 residues in the CDR3. CDR3 nucleotide sequence: TGTGCCAGCAGCTTGGCCGATAGAGGGGGGGTGTCCCCAATATACGAGCAGTACTTC. Its protein is CASSLADRGGVSPIYEQYF.

This chain links TRBV28 with TRBJ2-7; no reliable D call. CDR1 is MDHEN, CDR2 SYDVKM, per germline. The germline V and J ends were trimmed by 2 bases and 0 bases, with 8 bases remaining between them. This CDR3 has 14 residues. CDR3 nucleotides: TGTGCCAGCAGTTTAGCGCCGAGCTCCTACGAGCAGTACTTC. It is translated as CASSLAPSSYEQYF.

This chain connects TRBV7-9 to TRBJ1-2; D is possibly TRBD1 (6 bases). The CDR3 has 12 amino acids. Trimming took 4 bases from V and 8 from J, leaving 11 bases between them. The germline gives CDR1 SEHNR, CDR2 FQNEAQ (reference sequence). Here the CDR3 reads CASSSQGYGYTF. The DNA of the CDR3 is TGTGCCAGCAGCTCCCAGGGGTACGGCTACACCTTC.

The CDR3 DNA follows: TGTGCCAGCAGCGGAATTAGCGGGGGCCCCACAGATACGCAGTATTTT. Translating gives CASSGISGGPTDTQYF. This chain connects TRBV7-2 to TRBJ2-3; 9 bases fit TRBD2. This CDR3 region has 16 residues. V shed 5 bases and J 2 bases; nucleotides not matched to a gene: 8. Germline V gene sequence: CDR1 SGHTA, CDR2 FQGNSA. Using reference TRBV7-2 and TRBJ2-3 for the parts outside the CDR3, the full variable domain is GAGVSQSPSNKVTEKGKDVELRCDPISGHTALYWYRQSLGQGLEFLIYFQGNSAPDKSGLPSDRFSAERTGGSVSTLTIQRTQQEDSAVYLCASSGISGGPTDTQYFGPGTRLTVL.